The 29 T cell receptor beta chains below all came from one sample that was sequenced in a study of cytomegalovirus exposure and HLA in healthy donors. The PCR used 60 Vbeta and 13 Jbeta primers. Assay: immunoSEQ multiplex PCR; the TCRdb copy retains only in-frame clones and omits some. The sample shows about 160,000 clones, approximately 80% of them seen only once. Source material: PBMCs. Receptors originate from a man younger than 45 in good health and CMV-seropositive.

This clone was recorded once. CDR3 protein: CASSLEAGIHQPQHF. The CDR3 nucleotides are TGTGCCAGCAGCTTAGAGGCGGGGATTCACCAGCCCCAGCATTTT. This chain joins TRBV7-2 and TRBJ1-5; D ambiguous. CDR3 length: 15 residues. V was shortened by 1 base and J by 7 bases, with 14 bases between the two germline ends. Germline CDR1 is SGHTA and CDR2 is FQGNSA.

V gene TRBV7-9 combines with J gene TRBJ2-1; a possible D gene is TRBD1 (6 bases). Per the germline V gene, CDR1 is SEHNR and CDR2 is FQNEAQ (reference sequence). The CDR3 runs 14 residues. V lost 2 bases, J lost 8 bases, and 13 bases lay in between. As DNA, the CDR3 is TGTGCCAGCAGCTTAAGGCAGGGGTTCTATGAGCAGTTCTTC. It codes for CASSLRQGFYEQFF.

This sequence joins TRBV15 and TRBJ2-5; possibly TRBD1 for D (5 bases). The CDR3 extends over 12 amino acids. Trimming took off 5 bases at V and 5 bases at J, with 9 bases between the two ends. The germline CDR1 and CDR2 sequences are LNHNV and YYDKDF (reference sequence). The CDR3 DNA sequence: TGTGCCACCAGCCCCTCAGGGGAGACCCAGTACTTC. It yields the protein CATSPSGETQYF.

V and J are TRBV5-1 and TRBJ1-2; 9 bases match TRBD1. V shed 3 bases, J shed 4 bases, and the junction held 1 base outside the gene matches. The CDR3 is 13 amino acids. Germline V lookup: CDR1 SGHRS, CDR2 YFSETQ. The CDR3 region has the DNA TGCGCCAGCAGCTCGGGACAGGGCTATGGCTACACCTTC. Protein product: CASSSGQGYGYTF.

Only a few counts were recorded for this clone. V and J are TRBV9 and TRBJ2-3; D may be TRBD2 (6 bases). Germline CDR1 is SGDLS and CDR2 is YYNGEE. The CDR3 is 15 amino acids. The V end lost 0 bases, the J end lost 4 bases, and 12 bases lay between the germline ends. CDR3 sequence: CASSVGLGMADTQYF. The CDR3 coding sequence is TGTGCCAGCAGCGTAGGACTAGGGATGGCAGATACGCAGTATTTT.

V usage is TRBV9 and J usage is TRBJ2-7; 9 bases fit TRBD1. CDR3 size: 15 residues. Germline assignment: CDR1 SGDLS and CDR2 YYNGEE. With 2 bases clipped from V and 6 bases from J, the junction kept 9 bases outside the gene matches. CDR3 DNA sequence: TGTGCCAGCAGCGTTGCCGGGACAGGGCTATCCGAGCAGTACTTC. As protein: CASSVAGTGLSEQYF.

This chain uses TRBV6-5 with TRBJ2-5, with TRBD1 as a possible D gene (5 bases). The germline V gene has CDR1 MNHEY and CDR2 SVGAGI. CDR3 length: 16 residues. Trimming stripped 3 bases from V and 1 base from J, with 15 bases between. The chain's CDR3 is CASSYHNPTAQETQYF. The CDR3 coding sequence is TGTGCCAGCAGTTATCACAACCCGACAGCCCAAGAGACCCAGTACTTC.

This chain links TRBV6-5 with TRBJ1-2; D is possibly TRBD1 (6 bases). Deletions cut 4 bases from V and 8 bases from J, with 20 bases between. CDR3 length equals 15 residues. Per the germline V gene, CDR1 is MNHEY and CDR2 is SVGAGI. CDR3 coding DNA: TGTGCCAGCAGTTTTACAGGGATAGGGGTTAGAGGCTACACCTTC. Encoded protein: CASSFTGIGVRGYTF.

This sequence joins TRBV11-2 and TRBJ2-5, with D tentatively TRBD1 (6 bases). Germline CDR1 reads SGHAT; CDR2 reads FQNNGV. The CDR3 is 15 residues long. With 5 bases removed from V and 2 bases from J, the gap between germline ends came to 15 bases. The CDR3 loop reads CASSLGAGQQETQYF. The CDR3 nucleotides read TGTGCCAGCAGCCTCGGCGCCGGACAGCAAGAGACCCAGTACTTC.

There are a few counts of this clone. The rearrangement uses TRBV7-3 and TRBJ1-1; D gene unclear. The length of the CDR3 is 14 residues. With 0 bases removed from V and 0 bases from J, the gap between germline ends came to 5 bases. CDR1 is SGHTA and CDR2 is FQGTGA in the germline V gene. As DNA, the CDR3 is TGTGCCAGCAGCTTAACGGACTTGAACACTGAAGCTTTCTTT. This codes for CASSLTDLNTEAFF.

The V and J genes are TRBV7-9 and TRBJ1-4, with D maybe TRBD1 (6 bases). Trimming pared 3 bases from V and 7 bases from J, leaving 18 bases between. Germline lookup yields CDR1 SEHNR and CDR2 FQNEAQ (reference sequence). This CDR3 has 16 residues. CDR3 region: CASSLDTGRGGEKLFF. The CDR3 bases are TGTGCCAGCAGCTTGGACACAGGGCGTGGGGGTGAAAAACTGTTTTTT.

The count of this clone is one. V gene TRBV7-2 combines with J gene TRBJ1-2, with a weak D call TRBD1 (5 bases). Trimming cost V 4 bases and J 2 bases, with 14 bases left between them. Per germline, CDR1 SGHTA and CDR2 FQGNSA. The CDR3 has 15 residues. Here the CDR3 DNA reads TGTGCCAGCAGCTACGGACAAGGGGAAAACTATGGCTACACCTTC. It is translated as CASSYGQGENYGYTF.

This clone occurred once. J is TRBJ2-5 and V is TRBV7-7; D might be TRBD1 (6 bases). The CDR3 loop spans 15 amino acids. Per germline, CDR1 SSHAT and CDR2 FNYEAQ (reference sequence). The V gene lost 1 base and the J gene lost 2 bases, with 11 bases spanning the gap. CDR3 loop: CASSLEWGLQETQYF. The CDR3, as DNA: TGTGCCAGCAGCTTAGAATGGGGGCTACAAGAGACCCAGTACTTC.

In its sample, this clone was seen a few times. V is TRBV30 and J is TRBJ2-5; 9 nucleotides agree with TRBD2. The V and J ends lost 0 bases and 5 bases, in that order; junction bases with no gene match: 7. The length of the CDR3 is 15 residues. The germline V gene encodes CDR1 GTSNPN and CDR2 SVGIG (reference sequence). In DNA form, the CDR3 reads TGTGCCTGGAGTGTTCCGGGACTAGCAATGGAGACCCAGTACTTC. Its protein is CAWSVPGLAMETQYF.

This clone was counted between two and nine times. The chain has TRBV2 and TRBJ2-7; TRBD2 agrees at 7 bases. The V gene's germline CDR1 is SNHLY and CDR2 FYNNEI. The ends lost 8 bases at V and 6 bases at J; junction bases unmatched: 4. The CDR3 totals 11 residues. The CDR3, as DNA: TGTGCCAGCGGGGAGGGCCCCGAGCAGTACTTC. Translating it yields CASGEGPEQYF.

The chain couples TRBV5-4 to TRBJ2-7; maybe TRBD2 (6 bases). V was cut by 5 bases and J by 0 bases, with 15 bases left in between. The CDR3 runs 15 residues. Germline CDR1 reads SGHNT; CDR2 reads YYREEE (reference sequence). CDR3 DNA sequence: TGTGCCAGCAGTTCTCGATTGGGGGGCTCCTACGAGCAGTACTTC. Translated: CASSSRLGGSYEQYF.

The V gene is TRBV27, the J gene TRBJ2-2; 7 positions match TRBD1. The CDR3 consists of 15 residues. In germline, CDR1 is MNHEY, CDR2 SMNVEV (reference sequence). V shed 1 base and J 2 bases; nucleotides not matched to a gene: 1. CDR3: CASSLWDRNTGELFF. In nucleotides, the CDR3 is TGTGCCAGCAGTTTATGGGACAGAAACACCGGGGAGCTGTTTTTT.

This clone appeared a few times. The chain is built from TRBV28 and TRBJ2-7; D is possibly TRBD1 (5 bases). The V end lost 6 bases, the J end lost 4 bases, and 16 bases lay between the germline ends. Germline V gene sequence: CDR1 MDHEN, CDR2 SYDVKM. This CDR3 has 14 amino acids. CDR3 loop: CASRDSQKGYEQYF. CDR3 DNA: TGTGCCAGCAGAGACAGCCAAAAGGGGTACGAGCAGTACTTC. The whole variable domain, filled in from reference TRBV28 and TRBJ2-7, reads DVKVTQSSRYLVKRTGEKVFLECVQDMDHENMFWYRQDPGLGLRLIYFSYDVKMKEKGDIPEGYSVSREKKERFSLILESASTNQTSMYLCASRDSQKGYEQYFGPGTRLTVT.

The J gene is TRBJ1-2, the V gene TRBV4-1; 9 bases map to TRBD1. The CDR3 totals 16 residues. Germline lookup yields CDR1 MGHRA and CDR2 YSYEKL. V dropped 4 bases and J dropped 6; count of bases not matched to a gene: 12. For the CDR3, the DNA is TGCGCCAGCAGCCCACAGGGGGCTTCAAGGGTCGATGGCTACACCTTC. Its protein product is CASSPQGASRVDGYTF.

The table lists this clone with a few counts. V and J are TRBV9 and TRBJ2-7, with 7 bases aligning to TRBD1. The CDR3 loop spans 14 amino acids. The germline CDR1 and CDR2 sequences are SGDLS and YYNGEE. V lost 0 bases to trimming and J lost 6 bases; unmatched junction nucleotides: 6. Here the CDR3 DNA reads TGTGCCAGCAGCGTAGGTTCCAGGGGGAGCGAGCAGTACTTC. Residues: CASSVGSRGSEQYF.

The chain employs TRBV5-1 and TRBJ1-1; tentative D call: TRBD1 (5 bases). The CDR3 contains 14 residues. Between the trimmed V and J ends, which lost 3 bases and 3 bases, there was a span of 12 bases. The V gene's germline CDR1 is SGHRS and CDR2 YFSETQ. CDR3 DNA sequence: TGCGCCAGCAGCTGGGAACCGGGGGACACTGAAGCTTTCTTT. It codes for CASSWEPGDTEAFF.

This chain connects TRBV5-6 to TRBJ1-4; tentatively, D is TRBD1 (6 bases). The germline gives CDR1 SGHDT, CDR2 YYEEEE. The CDR3 sequence is 14 residues long. V gave up 4 bases and J gave up 8 bases, with 15 bases separating them. The CDR3 sequence is CASSPAGAREKLFF. CDR3 DNA: TGTGCCAGCAGCCCCGCGGGGGCTCGGGAAAAACTGTTTTTT. The whole variable domain, filled in from reference TRBV5-6 and TRBJ1-4, reads DAGVTQSPTHLIKTRGQQVTLRCSPKSGHDTVSWYQQALGQGPQFIFQYYEEEERQRGNFPDRFSGHQFPNYSSELNVNALLLGDSALYLCASSPAGAREKLFFGSGTQLSVL.

This sequence joins TRBV28 and TRBJ1-4, with 8 bases aligning to TRBD1. This CDR3 is built from 16 residues. V shed 3 bases and J 7 bases; nucleotides not matched to a gene: 10. The germline V gene has CDR1 MDHEN and CDR2 SYDVKM. This chain's CDR3 is CASSFPRGQGLEKLFF. CDR3 DNA sequence: TGTGCCAGCAGTTTTCCCAGAGGACAGGGACTTGAAAAACTGTTTTTT.

The chain combines TRBV2 with TRBJ1-6; D unresolved. The CDR3 consists of 13 residues. Germline V CDR1 and CDR2: SNHLY, FYNNEI. V was trimmed by 7 bases and J by 7 bases, leaving 11 bases between them. The CDR3 is CASTAAENSPLHF. The CDR3 nucleotides are TGTGCCAGCACCGCCGCGGAGAATTCACCCCTCCACTTT.

The CDR3 DNA reads TGCAGCGTTCTGAAACAGGGAGCGAACACCGGGGAGCTGTTTTTT. Protein: CSVLKQGANTGELFF. This chain uses TRBV29-1 with TRBJ2-2, with D tentatively TRBD1 (6 bases). The CDR3 consists of 15 residues. CDR1 and CDR2 (germline): SQVTM, ANQGSEA. The V end was cut by 5 bases, the J end by 0 bases, with 13 bases between.

CDR3 in amino acids: CASSQRTSGGVSYNEQFF. In DNA, the CDR3 is TGCGCCAGCAGCCAAAGGACTAGCGGGGGGGTTTCCTACAATGAGCAGTTCTTC. The chain employs TRBV4-1 and TRBJ2-1; 15 positions agree with TRBD2. This CDR3 region has 18 residues. V lost 2 bases to trimming and J lost 1 base; unmatched junction nucleotides: 3. CDR1 is MGHRA and CDR2 is YSYEKL in the germline V gene.

The V gene is TRBV5-6, the J gene TRBJ1-6; tentative D call: TRBD1 (6 bases). Trimming cost V 0 bases and J 6 bases, with 13 bases left between them. This CDR3 spans 16 amino acids. Germline CDR1 is SGHDT and CDR2 is YYEEEE. CDR3 DNA sequence: TGTGCCAGCAGCTTGGTTGTGGGGGCATCTAATTCACCCCTCCACTTT. Translation: CASSLVVGASNSPLHF. Full variable domain (remainder filled in from reference TRBV5-6 and TRBJ1-6): DAGVTQSPTHLIKTRGQQVTLRCSPKSGHDTVSWYQQALGQGPQFIFQYYEEEERQRGNFPDRFSGHQFPNYSSELNVNALLLGDSALYLCASSLVVGASNSPLHFGNGTRLTVT.

The chain employs TRBV2 and TRBJ1-2; D may be TRBD1 (6 bases). In germline, CDR1 is SNHLY, CDR2 FYNNEI. CDR3 length: 15 residues. Between the trimmed V and J ends, which lost 0 bases and 4 bases, there was a span of 12 bases. The CDR3 nucleotides are TGTGCCAGCAGTGAAGCGGGCCAGGGGTCCTATGGCTACACCTTC. This translates into CASSEAGQGSYGYTF.

This chain links TRBV7-6 with TRBJ1-1; 7 positions match TRBD1. Germline values: CDR1 SGHVS, CDR2 FNYEAQ. The CDR3 has 15 residues. The V and J ends lost 0 bases and 3 bases, in that order; junction bases with no gene match: 4. In DNA form, the CDR3 reads TGTGCCAGCAGCTTAGCGGCAGGACAGGACACTGAAGCTTTCTTT. Translated, it gives CASSLAAGQDTEAFF.